This entry lists 20 T cell receptor beta chains sequenced from one sample in a study of blood T cell repertoires in COVID-19. Profiled with immunoSEQ multiplex PCR; TCRdb holds only in-frame clones, not every one. The sample has tens of thousands of clones; about 82% are singletons. What was sequenced was peripheral blood. The receptors were sampled from a man aged 50-60 years with active COVID-19.

This chain connects TRBV19 to TRBJ2-7, with TRBD1 identical over 12 bases. The germline gives CDR1 LNHDA, CDR2 SQIVND (reference sequence). CDR3 length: 17 amino acids. V gave up 5 bases and J gave up 5 bases; unmatched junction bases: 13. CDR3 residues: CASSPLQGQGAVHEQYF. DNA of the CDR3: TGTGCCAGTAGTCCCCTCCAGGGACAGGGGGCTGTCCACGAGCAGTACTTC.

As to this clone: At one end the junction does not follow the germline gene, possibly because of a read error. The chain has TRBV5-5 and TRBJ2-6; the D gene is possibly TRBD1 (6 bases). The length of the CDR3 is 17 residues. Germline CDR1 SGHKS, CDR2 YYEKEE (reference sequence). CDR3 residues: CASSLDTGLSGANVLTF. The CDR3 coding sequence is TGTGCCAGCAGTTTGGACACAGGGCTCTCTGGGGCCAACGTCCTGACTTTC. Filled out from reference TRBV5-5 and TRBJ2-6, the complete variable domain reads DAGVTQSPTHLIKTRGQQVTLRCSPISGHKSVSWYQQVLGQGPQFIFQYYEKEERGRGNFPDRFSARQFPNYSSELNVNALLLGDSALYLCASSLDTGLSGANVLTFGAGSRLTVL.

In its sample, this clone was seen once. The chain uses TRBV3-1 (or the pseudogene TRBV3-2) and TRBJ2-2, with 16 bases that match TRBD2. CDR3 length: 20 residues. Germline lookup yields CDR1 LGHDT and CDR2 YNNKEL (reference sequence). Unmatched junction bases numbered 8, after V lost 4 bases and J lost 0 bases. CDR3: CASSRPGTSGGGANTGELFF. CDR3 coding DNA: TGTGCCAGCAGCCGCCCCGGGACTAGCGGGGGGGGCGCGAACACCGGGGAGCTGTTTTTT.

The CDR3 bases are TGTGCCTGGAGGGCACTAGCGTCTACCTACGAGCAGTACGTC. It encodes CAWRALASTYEQYV. V is TRBV30 and J is TRBJ2-7; 7 nucleotides match TRBD2. The CDR3 is 14 residues long. V lost 3 bases and J lost 2; bases outside the gene matches: 7. Germline V lookup: CDR1 GTSNPN, CDR2 SVGIG (reference sequence).

This chain connects TRBV3-1 (or the pseudogene TRBV3-2) to TRBJ1-5; no firm D call. The CDR3 extends over 14 amino acids. CDR1 is LGHDT and CDR2 is YNNKEL in the germline V gene (reference sequence). Trimming stripped 1 base from V and 4 bases from J, with 8 bases between. CDR3 sequence reads: CASSQGGGNQPQHF. CDR3 nucleotide sequence: TGTGCCAGCAGCCAAGGTGGCGGGAATCAGCCCCAGCATTTT.

V and J are TRBV7-3 and TRBJ2-3, with a weak D call TRBD2 (6 bases). The ends were cut back, 5 bases at V and 2 bases at J, with 17 bases in the middle. Germline CDR1 SGHTA, CDR2 FQGTGA. CDR3 length: 16 residues. The CDR3 spells CASSPQPRTTTDTQYF. The CDR3 DNA sequence: TGTGCCAGCAGCCCTCAACCTCGGACTACCACAGATACGCAGTATTTT.

The chain couples TRBV21-1 to TRBJ1-3; the D call in the table, TRBD1, was not verified against the DNA. TRBV21-1 is deemed a pseudogene. This CDR3 is 20 amino acids long. CDR3 nucleotide sequence: TGTGCCAGCAGCAAAAACGGTTCGGGGGACAGTACTCCCTCTGGAAACACCATATATTTT. The encoded protein is CASSKNGSGDSTPSGNTIYF.

V is TRBV11-2 and J is TRBJ2-1; maybe TRBD2 (5 bases). The V end lost 3 bases, the J end lost 4 bases, and 10 bases lay between the germline ends. From germline, CDR1 is SGHAT and CDR2 FQNNGV. The CDR3 loop spans 14 amino acids. CDR3 bases: TGTGCCAGCAGCTTGGGGAGTCGGTACAATGAGCAGTTCTTC. This sequence encodes CASSLGSRYNEQFF.

The chain has TRBV11-2 and TRBJ1-1, with D possibly matching TRBD1 (6 bases). The V gene lost 5 bases and the J gene lost 5 bases, with 15 bases spanning the gap. The CDR3 covers 14 residues. The germline CDR1 and CDR2 sequences are SGHAT and FQNNGV. CDR3 DNA: TGTGCCAGCAGCCAACGACAGGCTAAGACTGAAGCTTTCTTT. Amino acids: CASSQRQAKTEAFF.

This sequence joins TRBV7-2 and TRBJ2-3; the D is unclear. The CDR3 length is 15 residues. The ends were cut back, 5 bases at V and 6 bases at J, with 18 bases in the middle. The V gene's germline CDR1 is SGHTA and CDR2 FQGNSA. The DNA of the CDR3 is TGTGCCAGCAGCCTAGGGCTAGATCCTAGGGATACGCAGTATTTT. The encoded protein is CASSLGLDPRDTQYF. The full variable domain, completed using reference TRBV7-2 and TRBJ2-3, is GAGVSQSPSNKVTEKGKDVELRCDPISGHTALYWYRQSLGQGLEFLIYFQGNSAPDKSGLPSDRFSAERTGGSVSTLTIQRTQQEDSAVYLCASSLGLDPRDTQYFGPGTRLTVL.

The gene calls are TRBV12-3 or TRBV12-4 and TRBJ2-2; D ambiguous. CDR3 length equals 13 residues. The V gene lost 5 bases and the J gene lost 1 base, with 5 bases spanning the gap. The CDR3 loop reads CASSQENTGELFF. Here the CDR3 DNA reads TGTGCCAGCAGTCAGGAGAACACCGGGGAGCTGTTTTTT.

This chain connects TRBV15 to TRBJ1-2; D not resolved. V was shortened by 2 bases and J by 4 bases, with 8 bases between the two germline ends. Germline values: CDR1 LNHNV, CDR2 YYDKDF (reference sequence). This CDR3 comprises 13 residues. The CDR3 DNA is TGTGCCACCAGCAGATCCCACAGCTATGGCTACACCTTC. Its protein is CATSRSHSYGYTF.

The V gene is TRBV11-2, the J gene TRBJ2-5; D may be TRBD2 (6 bases). Germline V gives CDR1 SGHAT, CDR2 FQNNGV. Trimming took off 6 bases at V and 2 bases at J, with 16 bases between the two ends. CDR3 length: 15 residues. CDR3 DNA sequence: TGTGCCAGCAGAGGAGGGGTTGGGGGACAAGAGACCCAGTACTTC. It yields the protein CASRGGVGGQETQYF.

This clone came up a few times. CDR3 in amino acids: CASSSGSSYNEQFF. CDR3 in DNA: TGTGCCAGCAGCTCGGGATCCTCCTACAATGAGCAGTTCTTC. The chain recombines TRBV2 with TRBJ2-1; TRBD2 might be the D (5 bases). Trimming took 6 bases from V and 0 from J, leaving 9 bases between them. Germline assignment: CDR1 SNHLY and CDR2 FYNNEI. This CDR3 is built from 14 residues.

This clone was counted only a few times. The chain is built from TRBV4-1 and TRBJ2-7, with D hard to call. V gave up 0 bases and J gave up 12 bases, with 15 bases separating them. Germline V gene sequence: CDR1 MGHRA, CDR2 YSYEKL. The CDR3 runs 13 residues. The CDR3, as DNA: TGCGCCAGCAGCCAAGATCTTTTAACAGTACGGTACTTC. This codes for CASSQDLLTVRYF.

The V call is TRBV27, the J call TRBJ2-6; D not resolved. Germline lookup yields CDR1 MNHEY and CDR2 SMNVEV (reference sequence). CDR3 length: 14 residues. The ends were cut back, 6 bases at V and 3 bases at J, with 9 bases in the middle. The CDR3 DNA reads as TGTGCCAGCAGGATAGCTGGTGGGGCCAACGTCCTGACTTTC. It codes for CASRIAGGANVLTF.

J is TRBJ1-5 and V is TRBV2; D is uncertain. There are 12 residues in the CDR3. Germline V gives CDR1 SNHLY, CDR2 FYNNEI. V was shortened by 3 bases and J by 5 bases, with 5 bases between the two germline ends. CDR3 coding DNA: TGTGCCAGCAGTGATCCGGATCAGCCCCAGCATTTT. Protein product: CASSDPDQPQHF. The full variable domain, completed using reference TRBV2 and TRBJ1-5, is EPEVTQTPSHQVTQMGQEVILRCVPISNHLYFYWYRQILGQKVEFLVSFYNNEISEKSEIFDDQFSVERPDGSNFTLKIRSTKLEDSAMYFCASSDPDQPQHFGDGTRLSIL.

The rearrangement uses TRBV7-3 and TRBJ1-1, with a tentative D call TRBD1 (5 bases). V gave up 3 bases and J gave up 0 bases, with 5 bases separating them. The CDR3 totals 13 residues. CDR1 is SGHTA and CDR2 is FQGTGA in the germline V gene. CDR3 loop: CASSLTVNTEAFF. Written as DNA, the CDR3 is TGTGCCAGCAGCTTGACAGTGAACACTGAAGCTTTCTTT.

The CDR3 DNA sequence: TGTGCCAGAAGCTTGTTTCTCAGGGGGCTTGGAAACACCATATATTTT. Amino acid sequence: CARSLFLRGLGNTIYF. The chain is built from TRBV5-3 and TRBJ1-3, with 8 bases lining up with TRBD1. TRBV5-3 falls under the ORF class, with uncertain function. Losses at the gene ends were 1 base for V and 3 bases for J; bases not matched to a gene: 6. CDR3 length: 16 residues.

J is TRBJ2-4 and V is TRBV7-9; TRBD1 aligns across 7 bases. This CDR3 is built from 14 residues. V lost 4 bases and J lost 5; bases outside the gene matches: 5. The germline CDR1 and CDR2 sequences are SEHNR and FQNEAQ (reference sequence). CDR3 residues: CASSSTGTENIQYF. The CDR3 region has the DNA TGTGCCAGCAGCTCTACCGGGACAGAAAACATTCAGTACTTC. Full variable domain (remainder filled in from reference TRBV7-9 and TRBJ2-4): DTGVSQNPRHKITKRGQNVTFRCDPISEHNRLYWYRQTLGQGPEFLTYFQNEAQLEKSRLLSDRFSAERPKGSFSTLEIQRTEQGDSAMYLCASSSTGTENIQYFGAGTRLSVL.